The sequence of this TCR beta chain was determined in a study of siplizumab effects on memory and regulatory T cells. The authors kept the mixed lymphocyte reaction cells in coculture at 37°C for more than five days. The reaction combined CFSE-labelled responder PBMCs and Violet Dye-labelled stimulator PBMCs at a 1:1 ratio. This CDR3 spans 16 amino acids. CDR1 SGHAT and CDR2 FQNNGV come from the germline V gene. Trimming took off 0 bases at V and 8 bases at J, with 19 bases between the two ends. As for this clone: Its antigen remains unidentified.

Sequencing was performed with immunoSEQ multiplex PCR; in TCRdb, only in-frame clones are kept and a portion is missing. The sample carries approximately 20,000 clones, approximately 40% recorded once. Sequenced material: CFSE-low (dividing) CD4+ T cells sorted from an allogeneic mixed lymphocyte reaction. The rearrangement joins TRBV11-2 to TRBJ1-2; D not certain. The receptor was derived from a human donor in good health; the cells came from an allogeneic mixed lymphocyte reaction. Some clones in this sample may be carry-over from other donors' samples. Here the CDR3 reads CASSLDRLSGRGGYTF. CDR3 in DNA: TGTGCCAGCAGCTTAGATCGACTCTCAGGACGTGGGGGCTACACCTTC.